A selection of T cell receptor beta chains follows, all from one sample in a study of cytomegalovirus exposure and HLA in healthy donors. The repertoire was sequenced with immunoSEQ multiplex PCR; TCRdb's copy has only in-frame clones and lacks some. The table records some 100,000 clones, roughly 70% of them present only once. The sample comprised PBMCs. The receptors here all came from a man aged 35-49 years in good health and CMV-seronegative. Each CDR3 is given with its conserved first and last residue. Each record gives: D gene, clone size, V gene, J gene, CDR3 protein, CDR3 DNA. A D gene is named only where the DNA matches it firmly. Only part of the rows carry a size: once, few, many, or a class if the clone is expanded.

TRBD2	NA	TRBV4-3	TRBJ2-2	CASSPASGVTGELFF	TGCGCCAGCAGCCCTGCTAGCGGGGTGACCGGGGAGCTGTTTTTT
NA	NA	TRBV6-5	TRBJ1-1	CASSYSGGRRNTEAFF	TGTGCCAGCAGTTACTCGGGAGGCCGGAGGAACACTGAAGCTTTCTTT
TRBD1	NA	TRBV27	TRBJ2-1	CASSWDRGPYNEQFF	TGTGCCAGCAGTTGGGACAGGGGACCCTACAATGAGCAGTTCTTC
NA	NA	TRBV7-9	TRBJ1-4	CSSSPRREKLFF	TGTTCCAGCTCTCCTAGGAGGGAAAAACTGTTTTTT
TRBD1	NA	TRBV19	TRBJ1-5	CASTRGQSNQPQHF	TGTGCCAGTACTAGGGGACAGAGCAATCAGCCCCAGCATTTT
NA	NA	TRBV19	TRBJ1-6	CASSEGLDSPLHF	TGTGCCAGTAGTGAGGGCTTGGATTCACCCCTCCACTTT
NA	few	TRBV7-9	TRBJ1-5	CASSLHSNQPQHF	TGTGCCAGCAGCTTACATAGCAATCAGCCCCAGCATTTT
TRBD1	NA	TRBV27	TRBJ2-7	CASSFEGAGYEQYF	TGTGCCAGCAGTTTTGAGGGGGCCGGGTACGAGCAGTACTTC
TRBD1	NA	TRBV29-1	TRBJ2-7	CSVVGDRDYEQYF	TGCAGCGTTGTCGGCGACAGGGACTACGAGCAGTACTTC
NA	NA	TRBV4-3	TRBJ1-5	CASSQRIGHTDQPQHF	TGCGCCAGCAGCCAGAGAATTGGACATACGGATCAGCCCCAGCATTTT
TRBD1	NA	TRBV29-1	TRBJ2-7	CSVLTGGGREQYF	TGCAGCGTCTTGACAGGGGGTGGCAGGGAGCAGTACTTC
NA	NA	TRBV4-2	TRBJ2-2	CASSQGNDRTNTGELFF	TGTGCCAGCAGCCAAGGTAACGACAGAACGAACACCGGGGAGCTGTTTTTT
TRBD1	NA	TRBV5-1	TRBJ2-3	CASSIGTGWGTDTQYF	TGCGCCAGCAGCATTGGGACAGGTTGGGGGACAGATACGCAGTATTTT
NA	NA	TRBV5-1	TRBJ2-6	CASSKSFTGEAGANVLTF	TGCGCCAGCAGCAAAAGCTTTACAGGGGAGGCTGGGGCCAACGTCCTGACTTTC
NA	NA	TRBV25-1	TRBJ1-2	CASSRGDLYGYTF	TGTGCCAGCAGTCGGGGAGACTTGTATGGCTACACCTTC
NA	NA	TRBV5-1	TRBJ2-1	CASSLRGDSYNEQFF	TGCGCCAGCAGCTTGCGGGGAGACTCCTACAATGAGCAGTTCTTC
TRBD1	NA	TRBV7-2	TRBJ1-1	CASSLLRQGNTEAFF	TGTGCCAGCAGCTTACTGAGACAGGGTAACACTGAAGCTTTCTTT
NA	NA	TRBV4-3	TRBJ2-5	CASSQDRDIQETQYF	TGCGCCAGCAGCCAAGATAGGGACATCCAAGAGACCCAGTACTTC
TRBD1	NA	TRBV6-5	TRBJ2-2	CASSRQGAQVRELFF	TGTGCCAGCAGCCGACAGGGGGCCCAGGTCCGGGAGCTGTTTTTT
NA	few	TRBV29-1	TRBJ2-7	CSVALSGSYEQYF	TGCAGCGTTGCTCTATCAGGCTCCTACGAGCAGTACTTC
TRBD1	NA	TRBV27	TRBJ1-4	CASSSTGTGGEKLFF	TGTGCCAGCAGTAGTACCGGGACAGGGGGGGAAAAACTGTTTTTT
TRBD2	NA	TRBV11-2	TRBJ2-5	CASSLAPRGDQYF	TGTGCCAGCAGCTTAGCCCCTCGGGGGGACCAGTACTTC
TRBD1	few	TRBV9	TRBJ2-7	CASSDSGTGIHEQYF	TGTGCCAGCAGCGATTCCGGGACAGGGATCCACGAGCAGTACTTC
NA	NA	TRBV10-3	TRBJ2-1	CAISPSNEQFF	TGTGCCATCAGCCCGAGTAATGAGCAGTTCTTC
TRBD2	NA	TRBV19	TRBJ2-2	CASSIRPASGGTGELFF	TGTGCCAGTAGTATCCGACCGGCTAGCGGGGGCACCGGGGAGCTGTTTTTT
NA	NA	TRBV9	TRBJ2-1	CASSPVLGGEQFF	TGTGCCAGCAGCCCTGTTCTCGGGGGAGAGCAGTTCTTC
NA	NA	TRBV7-2	TRBJ2-7	CASSRYSYEQYF	TGTGCCAGCAGCCGCTACTCTTACGAGCAGTACTTC
NA	NA	TRBV19	TRBJ1-5	CASSPSTVYSNQPQHF	TGTGCCAGTAGTCCCTCGACAGTGTATAGCAATCAGCCCCAGCATTTT
TRBD2	few	TRBV5-5	TRBJ2-3	CASSSTPRGSTDTQYF	TGTGCCAGCAGCTCCACCCCCCGCGGGAGTACAGATACGCAGTATTTT